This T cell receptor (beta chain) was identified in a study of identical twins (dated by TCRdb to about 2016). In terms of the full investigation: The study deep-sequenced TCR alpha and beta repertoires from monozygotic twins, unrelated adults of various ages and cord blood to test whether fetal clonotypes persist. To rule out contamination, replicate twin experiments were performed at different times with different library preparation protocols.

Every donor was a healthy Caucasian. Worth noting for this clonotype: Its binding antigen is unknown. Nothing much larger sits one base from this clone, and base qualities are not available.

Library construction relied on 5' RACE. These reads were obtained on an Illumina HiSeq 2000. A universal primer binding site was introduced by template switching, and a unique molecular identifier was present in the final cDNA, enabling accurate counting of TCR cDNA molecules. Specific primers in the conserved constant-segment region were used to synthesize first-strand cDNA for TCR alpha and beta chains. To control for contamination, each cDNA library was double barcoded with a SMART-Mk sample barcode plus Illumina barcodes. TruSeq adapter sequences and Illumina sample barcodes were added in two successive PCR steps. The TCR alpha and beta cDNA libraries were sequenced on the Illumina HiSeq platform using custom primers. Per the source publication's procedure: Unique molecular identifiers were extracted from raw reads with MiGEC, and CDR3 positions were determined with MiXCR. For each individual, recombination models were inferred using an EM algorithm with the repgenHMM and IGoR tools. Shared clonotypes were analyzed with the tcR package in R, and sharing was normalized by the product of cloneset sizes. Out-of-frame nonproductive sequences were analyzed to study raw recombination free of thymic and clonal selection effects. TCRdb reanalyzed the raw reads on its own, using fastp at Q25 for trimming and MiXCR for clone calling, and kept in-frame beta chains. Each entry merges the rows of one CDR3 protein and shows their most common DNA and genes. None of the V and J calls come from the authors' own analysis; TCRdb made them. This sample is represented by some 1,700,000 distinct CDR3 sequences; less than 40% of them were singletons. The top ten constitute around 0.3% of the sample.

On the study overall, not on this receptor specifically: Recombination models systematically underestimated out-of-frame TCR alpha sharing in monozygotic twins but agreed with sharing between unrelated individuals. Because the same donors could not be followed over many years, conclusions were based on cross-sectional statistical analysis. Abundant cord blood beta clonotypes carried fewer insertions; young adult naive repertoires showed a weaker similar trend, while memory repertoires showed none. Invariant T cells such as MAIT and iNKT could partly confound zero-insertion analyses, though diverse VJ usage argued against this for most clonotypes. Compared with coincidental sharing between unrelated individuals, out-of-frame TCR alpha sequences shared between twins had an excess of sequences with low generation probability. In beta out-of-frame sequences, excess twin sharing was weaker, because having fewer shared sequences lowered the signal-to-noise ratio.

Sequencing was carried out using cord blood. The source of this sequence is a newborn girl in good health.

The CDR3 region reads CASSTGIAYEQYF. The sequence in DNA is TGTGCCAGCAGCACAGGGATAGCCTACGAGCAGTACTTC. The chain was built from TRBV12-3 or TRBV12-4 and TRBJ2-7, with a tentative D gene TRBD1 over 6 matching bases. Spanning cysteine to phenylalanine, the CDR3 consists of 13 amino acids. Here the CDR3 DNA is all that survives: 39 bases in frame from base 1. V lost 6 bases and J lost 2 bases; the stretch between them is 11 bases long.